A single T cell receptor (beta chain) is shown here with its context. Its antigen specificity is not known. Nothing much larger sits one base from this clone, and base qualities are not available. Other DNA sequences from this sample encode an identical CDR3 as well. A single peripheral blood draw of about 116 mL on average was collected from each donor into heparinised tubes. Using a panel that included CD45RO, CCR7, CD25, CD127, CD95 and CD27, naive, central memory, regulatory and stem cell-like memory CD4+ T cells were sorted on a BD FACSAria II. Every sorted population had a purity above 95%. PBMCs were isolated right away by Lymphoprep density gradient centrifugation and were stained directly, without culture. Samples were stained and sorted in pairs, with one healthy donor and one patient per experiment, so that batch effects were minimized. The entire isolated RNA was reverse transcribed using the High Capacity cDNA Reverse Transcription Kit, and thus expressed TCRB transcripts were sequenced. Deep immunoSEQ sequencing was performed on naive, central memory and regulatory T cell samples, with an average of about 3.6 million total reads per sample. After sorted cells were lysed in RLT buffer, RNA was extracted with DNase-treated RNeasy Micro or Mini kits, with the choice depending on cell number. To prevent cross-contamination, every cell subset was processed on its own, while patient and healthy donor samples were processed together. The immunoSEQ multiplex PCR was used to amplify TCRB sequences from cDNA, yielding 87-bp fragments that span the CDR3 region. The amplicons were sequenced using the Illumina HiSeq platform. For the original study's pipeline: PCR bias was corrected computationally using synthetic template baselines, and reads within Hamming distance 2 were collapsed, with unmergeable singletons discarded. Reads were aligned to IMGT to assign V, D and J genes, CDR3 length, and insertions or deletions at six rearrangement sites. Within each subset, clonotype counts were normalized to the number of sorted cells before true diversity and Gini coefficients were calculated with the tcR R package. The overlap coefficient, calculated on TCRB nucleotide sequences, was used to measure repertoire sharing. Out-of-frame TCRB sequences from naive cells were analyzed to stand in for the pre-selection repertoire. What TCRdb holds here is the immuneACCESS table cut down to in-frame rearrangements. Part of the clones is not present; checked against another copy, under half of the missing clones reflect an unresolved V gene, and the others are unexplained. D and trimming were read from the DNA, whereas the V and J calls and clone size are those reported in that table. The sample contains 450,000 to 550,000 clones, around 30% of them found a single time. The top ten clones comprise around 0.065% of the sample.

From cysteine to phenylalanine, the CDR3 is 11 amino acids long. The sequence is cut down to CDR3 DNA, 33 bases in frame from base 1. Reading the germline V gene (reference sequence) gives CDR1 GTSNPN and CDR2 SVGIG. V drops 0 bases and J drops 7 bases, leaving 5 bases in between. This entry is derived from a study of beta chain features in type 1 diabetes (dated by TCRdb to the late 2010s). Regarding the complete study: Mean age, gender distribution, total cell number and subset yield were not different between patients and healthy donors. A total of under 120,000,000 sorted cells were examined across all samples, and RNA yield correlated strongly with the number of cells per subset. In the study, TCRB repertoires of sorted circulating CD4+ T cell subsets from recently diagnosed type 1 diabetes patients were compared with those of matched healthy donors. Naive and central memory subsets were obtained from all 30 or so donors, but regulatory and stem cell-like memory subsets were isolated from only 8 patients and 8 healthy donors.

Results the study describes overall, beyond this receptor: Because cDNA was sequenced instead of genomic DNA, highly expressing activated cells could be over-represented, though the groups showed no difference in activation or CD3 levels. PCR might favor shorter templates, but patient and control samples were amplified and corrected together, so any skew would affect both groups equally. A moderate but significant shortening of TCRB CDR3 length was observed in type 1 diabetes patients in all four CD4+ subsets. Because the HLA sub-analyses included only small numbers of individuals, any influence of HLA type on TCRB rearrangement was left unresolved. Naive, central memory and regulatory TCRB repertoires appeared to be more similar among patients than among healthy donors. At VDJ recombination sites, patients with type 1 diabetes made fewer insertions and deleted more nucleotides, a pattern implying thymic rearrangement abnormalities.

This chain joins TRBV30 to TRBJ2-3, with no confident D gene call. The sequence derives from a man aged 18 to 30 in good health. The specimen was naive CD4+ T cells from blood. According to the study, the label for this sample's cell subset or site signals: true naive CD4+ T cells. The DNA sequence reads TGTGCCTGGAGTGTTGGGAATACGCAGTATTTT. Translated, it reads CAWSVGNTQYF.